This passage covers 27 T cell receptor beta chains from one sample sequenced in a study of response to subunit inactivated influenza vaccine. MiXCR was run by TCRdb on the RT-PCR reads, yielding one entry per CDR3 protein. The sample holds approximately 500,000 distinct CDR3 sequences, over 10% seen once. The source was PBMCs from blood, collected more than 35 days after vaccination. All receptors come from a man aged 45 to 65 who received an inactivated influenza vaccine.

This clonotype was counted between two and nine times. The gene calls are TRBV27 and TRBJ2-2; D tentatively reads TRBD1 or TRBD2 (5 bases each). The length of the CDR3 is 16 residues. Germline V CDR1 and CDR2: MNHEY, SMNVEV (reference sequence). Trimming took 5 bases from V and 8 from J, leaving 21 bases between them. The CDR3 reads CASSNYRDPRLGELFF. The CDR3 DNA reads TGTGCCAGCAGTAATTACCGGGACCCAAGGCTGGGGGAGCTGTTTTTT.

This chain joins TRBV18 and TRBJ2-1; 10 bases are a match to TRBD2. From germline, CDR1 is KGHSH and CDR2 LQKENI. The V gene end was trimmed by 3 bases and the J gene end by 6 bases; junction bases not matched to a gene: 5. This CDR3 is built from 15 residues. CDR3 protein: CASSPERGGFNEQFF. Written as DNA, the CDR3 is TGTGCCAGCTCACCCGAGCGGGGGGGCTTCAATGAGCAGTTCTTC.

The genes are TRBV28 and TRBJ1-5; D remains unclear. Germline assignment: CDR1 MDHEN and CDR2 SYDVKM. CDR3 length: 13 amino acids. V was cut by 7 bases and J by 0 bases, with 7 bases left in between. CDR3 sequence (DNA): TGTGCCAGCATGATAGATAGCAATCAGCCCCAGCATTTT. Its translation is CASMIDSNQPQHF.

This clonotype was observed a handful of times. The chain joins TRBV5-1 to TRBJ2-1, with a weak D call TRBD2 (5 bases). This CDR3 is 11 amino acids long. Trimming shortened V by 7 bases and J by 9 bases, and 11 bases separated the two germline ends. The V gene's germline CDR1 is SGHRS and CDR2 YFSETQ. The DNA for the CDR3 is TGCGCCAGCCGAGGGTCGAGTGAGCAGTTCTTC. It translates to CASRGSSEQFF.

V is TRBV19 and J is TRBJ2-2; unclear D gene. The CDR3 sequence is 14 residues long. CDR1 is LNHDA and CDR2 is SQIVND in the germline V gene (reference sequence). Trimming removed 3 bases from V and 6 bases from J, with 11 bases in between. This CDR3 is CASSIFWVSGELFF. CDR3 DNA: TGTGCCAGTAGTATTTTTTGGGTGTCCGGGGAGCTGTTTTTT.

The chain is built from TRBV10-3 and TRBJ2-2; D may be TRBD1 (5 bases). Germline lookup yields CDR1 ENHRY and CDR2 SYGVKD. This CDR3 contains 17 residues. V lost 7 bases and J lost 2, with 20 bases in between. The CDR3 protein is CAITPTGGVTNTGELFF. For the CDR3, the DNA is TGTGCCATCACCCCCACAGGTGGAGTCACCAACACCGGGGAGCTGTTTTTT.

V gene TRBV7-9 combines with J gene TRBJ2-3; TRBD2 matches at 7 bases. The CDR3 spans 15 residues. Unmatched junction bases numbered 9, after V lost 5 bases and J lost 4 bases. Germline V CDR1 and CDR2: SEHNR, FQNEAQ (reference sequence). This CDR3 is CASSPGRGSADTQYF. The DNA of the CDR3 is TGTGCCAGCAGCCCCGGGCGCGGGAGCGCAGATACGCAGTATTTT.

This clonotype was detected many times. The genes are TRBV7-9 and TRBJ2-1; 9 bases fit TRBD2. After removal of 7 bases from V and 8 bases from J, the junction contained 9 bases not matched to a gene. Germline CDR1 is SEHNR and CDR2 is FQNEAQ (reference sequence). The CDR3 spans 14 residues. CDR3 DNA sequence: TGTGCCAGCACCATAGCGGGAGTTGTCGATGAGCAGTTCTTC. As protein: CASTIAGVVDEQFF.

For the CDR3, the DNA is TGCGCCAGCACCCAGGATGCGGCTAGGAATTCACCCCTCCACTTT. It translates to CASTQDAARNSPLHF. The rearrangement joins TRBV5-1 to TRBJ1-6, with D uncertain. The germline gives CDR1 SGHRS, CDR2 YFSETQ. Trimming took off 6 bases at V and 7 bases at J, with 17 bases between the two ends. This CDR3 is built from 15 residues.

Details on this clonotype: Mismatch with germline at one junction end may stem from a read error. The chain is built from TRBV20-1 and TRBJ2-5; 10 nucleotides align to TRBD2. The CDR3 consists of 18 residues. Per germline, CDR1 DFQATT and CDR2 SNEGSKA (reference sequence). The CDR3 bases are TGCTGTGCTAGAGATGGTGGTCTAGCGGGGGTTTTTACTGAGACCCAGTACTTC. This encodes CCARDGGLAGVFTETQYF.

The J gene is TRBJ2-1, the V gene TRBV4-2, with TRBD1 matching over 9 bases. The CDR3 sequence is 17 residues long. Trimming at V came to 2 bases and at J to 2 bases, leaving 7 bases not matched to a gene. Germline-derived CDR1 and CDR2 are LGHNA and YNFKEQ. The CDR3 nucleotides read TGTGCCAGCAGCCAACAGCCGGGACAGGGTGCCTACAATGAGCAGTTCTTC. This gives the protein CASSQQPGQGAYNEQFF.

The genes are TRBV29-1 and TRBJ2-2; D gene uncertain. V lost 5 bases, J lost 2 bases, and 9 bases lay in between. This CDR3 is 13 amino acids long. Germline V gives CDR1 SQVTM, CDR2 ANQGSEA. The CDR3 protein is CSVSDFNTGELFF. The CDR3 nucleotides read TGCAGCGTTTCTGACTTTAACACCGGGGAGCTGTTTTTT.

This clonotype was counted ten times or more. The V and J genes are TRBV5-1 and TRBJ2-2, with D perhaps matching TRBD1 (5 bases). Looked up from germline, CDR1 is SGHRS and CDR2 is YFSETQ. The V end was cut by 4 bases, the J end by 3 bases, with 13 bases between. The CDR3 totals 15 residues. The CDR3 protein is CASSLRQGDTGELFF. The CDR3 DNA sequence: TGCGCCAGCAGCCTGCGACAAGGGGACACCGGGGAGCTGTTTTTT.

This clonotype has just a few counts. J is TRBJ1-5 and V is TRBV7-2; D may be TRBD1 (6 bases). This CDR3 is 16 amino acids long. The V end was cut by 1 base, the J end by 0 bases, with 10 bases between. Germline V CDR1 and CDR2: SGHTA, FQGNSA. The CDR3 coding sequence is TGTGCCAGCAGCTTAGTAGGACAGAATAGCAATCAGCCCCAGCATTTT. Its protein is CASSLVGQNSNQPQHF.

This clonotype showed up many times. V usage is TRBV29-1 and J usage is TRBJ2-3; D gene ambiguous. Germline V gene sequence: CDR1 SQVTM, CDR2 ANQGSEA. There are 12 residues in the CDR3. This CDR3 is CSSTSGTDTQYF. Written as DNA, the CDR3 is TGCAGTTCCACCTCCGGAACAGATACGCAGTATTTT.

The chain uses TRBV28 and TRBJ2-3, with a possible D match to TRBD2 (6 bases). V was pared by 3 bases and J by 7 bases, with 11 bases between. Germline values: CDR1 MDHEN, CDR2 SYDVKM. CDR3 length: 13 amino acids. The CDR3 sequence is CASSLGGMNTQYF. In DNA form, the CDR3 reads TGTGCCAGCAGTTTGGGGGGTATGAATACGCAGTATTTT.

The rearrangement uses TRBV4-3 and TRBJ1-4, with D uncertain. Germline CDR1 and CDR2: LGHNA and YSLEER. The CDR3 is 16 amino acids. V was shortened by 4 bases and J by 3 bases, with 15 bases between the two germline ends. The CDR3 reads CASSRHINKANEKLFF. The CDR3 DNA reads as TGCGCCAGCAGCCGGCACATCAACAAAGCTAATGAAAAACTGTTTTTT.

This clonotype was detected only a few times. The chain employs TRBV2 and TRBJ2-1; 7 bases map to TRBD1. The junction had 5 bases not matched to a gene; V was cut back by 5 bases and J by 7 bases. The CDR3 is made up of 13 amino acids. From germline, CDR1 is SNHLY and CDR2 FYNNEI. The CDR3 protein is CASSKGARNEQFF. CDR3 sequence (DNA): TGTGCCAGCAGTAAGGGGGCGCGAAATGAGCAGTTCTTC.

This clonotype was picked up one time. The chain recombines TRBV20-1 with TRBJ2-5; unclear D gene. The CDR3 length is 14 residues. Trimming took off 2 bases at V and 0 bases at J, with 10 bases between the two ends. Germline-derived CDR1 and CDR2 are DFQATT and SNEGSKA (reference sequence). This CDR3 is CSARSPLYQETQYF. DNA for the CDR3: TGCAGTGCTAGATCTCCCCTGTACCAAGAGACCCAGTACTTC.

CDR3 in amino acids: CASSDTGTSGEFTQYF. CDR3 DNA: TGCGCCAGCAGTGATACCGGGACTAGCGGCGAGTTTACCCAGTACTTC. The chain employs TRBV10-1 and TRBJ2-5; 11 bases map to TRBD2. From germline, CDR1 is WNHNN and CDR2 SYGVQD (reference sequence). CDR3 length: 16 residues. The trim removed 3 bases at V and 8 bases at J, leaving 11 bases unmatched.

This chain joins TRBV7-2 and TRBJ1-2, with 7 bases fitting TRBD1. V dropped 5 bases and J dropped 4; count of bases not matched to a gene: 7. This CDR3 contains 14 residues. Germline V gene lookup returns CDR1 SGHTA and CDR2 FQGNSA. The chain's CDR3 is CASSHSGTAYGYTF. CDR3 sequence (DNA): TGTGCCAGCAGCCACTCCGGGACAGCCTATGGCTACACCTTC.

The chain combines TRBV5-1 with TRBJ2-7; D could derive from TRBD1 or TRBD2 (5 bases each). Germline V gene lookup returns CDR1 SGHRS and CDR2 YFSETQ. The CDR3 has 15 amino acids. Trimming took 4 bases from V and 0 from J, leaving 14 bases between them. This CDR3 reads CASSTGTAVSYEQYF. The CDR3 DNA follows: TGCGCCAGCAGCACCGGGACGGCCGTCTCCTACGAGCAGTACTTC.

This clonotype was seen only a few times. The chain is built from TRBV12-3 or TRBV12-4 and TRBJ2-3; D remains unclear. The germline V and J ends were trimmed by 6 bases and 4 bases, with 14 bases remaining between them. The CDR3 has 14 amino acids. The CDR3 loop is CASSRSGVPDTQYF. The CDR3 DNA is TGTGCCAGCAGCCGCTCGGGCGTTCCAGATACGCAGTATTTT.

V is TRBV29-1 and J is TRBJ1-1; D gene uncertain. Germline-derived CDR1 and CDR2 are SQVTM and ANQGSEA. V lost 4 bases to trimming and J lost 4 bases, with 4 bases between them. This CDR3 comprises 10 residues. The CDR3 nucleotides are TGCAGCGTTGTAACCACTGAAGCTTTCTTT. It specifies CSVVTTEAFF.

This clonotype was counted a few times. This sequence joins TRBV24-1 and TRBJ2-3; 13 bases align to TRBD2. Germline loops: CDR1 KGHDR, CDR2 SFDVKD. Losses at the gene ends were 5 bases for V and 1 base for J; bases not matched to a gene: 2. This CDR3 contains 16 residues. CDR3 loop: CATSGGLAGGTDTQYF. The CDR3 region has the DNA TGTGCCACCAGTGGCGGACTAGCGGGGGGCACAGATACGCAGTATTTT.

This clonotype was recorded at least ten times. The chain is built from TRBV6-2 or TRBV6-3 and TRBJ2-4; D call uncertain. Trimming removed 6 bases at V and 0 bases at J, with 9 bases between. Per the germline V gene, CDR1 is MNHEY and CDR2 is SVGEGT. The CDR3 spans 14 residues. DNA of the CDR3: TGTGCCAGCAGCCGTGACCTAGCCAAAAACATTCAGTACTTC. This encodes CASSRDLAKNIQYF.

This clonotype was seen a few times. The CDR3 here is CASSQQEGSIYEQYF. In DNA form, the CDR3 reads TGTGCCAGCTCTCAACAGGAGGGGTCCATCTACGAGCAGTACTTC. The rearrangement joins TRBV18 to TRBJ2-7, with D possibly matching TRBD2 (6 bases). This CDR3 region has 15 residues. The V gene lost 6 bases and the J gene lost 3 bases, with 18 bases spanning the gap. The germline V gene encodes CDR1 KGHSH and CDR2 LQKENI.